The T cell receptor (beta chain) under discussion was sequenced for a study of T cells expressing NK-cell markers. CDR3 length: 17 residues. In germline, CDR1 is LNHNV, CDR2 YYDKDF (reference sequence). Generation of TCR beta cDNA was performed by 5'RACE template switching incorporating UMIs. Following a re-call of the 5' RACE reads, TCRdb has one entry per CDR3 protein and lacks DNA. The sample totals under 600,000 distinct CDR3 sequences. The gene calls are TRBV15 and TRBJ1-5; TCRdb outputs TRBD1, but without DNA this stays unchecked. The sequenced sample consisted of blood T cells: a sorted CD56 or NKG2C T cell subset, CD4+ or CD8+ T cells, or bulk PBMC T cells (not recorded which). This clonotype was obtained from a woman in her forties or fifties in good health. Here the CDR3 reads CATSTGTGGNVGQPQHF. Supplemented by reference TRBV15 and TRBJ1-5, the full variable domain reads DAMVIQNPRYQVTQFGKPVTLSCSQTLNHNVMYWYQQKSSQAPKLLFHYYDKDFNNEADTPDNFQSRRPNTSFCFLDIRSPGLGDTAMYLCATSTGTGGNVGQPQHFGDGTRLSIL.